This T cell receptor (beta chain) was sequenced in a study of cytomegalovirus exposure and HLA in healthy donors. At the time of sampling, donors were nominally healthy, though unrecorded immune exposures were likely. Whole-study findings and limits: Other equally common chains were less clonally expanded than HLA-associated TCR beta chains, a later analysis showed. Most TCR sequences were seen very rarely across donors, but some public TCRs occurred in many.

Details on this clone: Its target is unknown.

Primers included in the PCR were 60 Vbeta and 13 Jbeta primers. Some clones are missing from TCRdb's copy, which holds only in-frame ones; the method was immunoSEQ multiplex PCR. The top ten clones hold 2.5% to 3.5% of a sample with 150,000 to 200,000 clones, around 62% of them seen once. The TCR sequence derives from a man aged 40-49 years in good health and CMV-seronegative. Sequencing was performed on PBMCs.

This CDR3 reads CASSLAGVPDSPLHF. DNA of the CDR3: TGCGCCAGCAGCTTGGCCGGGGTACCCGATTCACCCCTCCACTTT. The rearrangement links TRBV5-1 to TRBJ1-6; D is uncertain. The CDR3 has 15 amino acids. The V end lost 0 bases, the J end lost 8 bases, and 12 bases lay between the germline ends. Germline V gene sequence: CDR1 SGHRS, CDR2 YFSETQ.